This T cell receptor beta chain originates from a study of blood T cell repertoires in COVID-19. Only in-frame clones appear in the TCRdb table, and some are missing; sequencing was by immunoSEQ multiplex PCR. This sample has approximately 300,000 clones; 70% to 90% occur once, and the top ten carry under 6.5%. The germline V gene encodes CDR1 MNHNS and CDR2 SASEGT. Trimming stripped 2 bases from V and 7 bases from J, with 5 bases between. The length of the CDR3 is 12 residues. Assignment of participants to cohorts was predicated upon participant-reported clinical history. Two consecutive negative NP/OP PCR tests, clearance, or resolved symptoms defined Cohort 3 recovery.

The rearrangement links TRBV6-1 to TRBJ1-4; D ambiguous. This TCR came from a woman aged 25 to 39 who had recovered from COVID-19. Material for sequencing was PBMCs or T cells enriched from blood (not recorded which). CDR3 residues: CASSEFSEKLFF. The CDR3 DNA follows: TGTGCCAGCAGTGAATTTAGTGAAAAACTGTTTTTT.